The table lists the clone carrying this T cell receptor (beta chain) with a few counts. This CDR3 is 14 amino acids long. V gave up 2 bases and J gave up 4 bases, with 10 bases separating them. Germline V gene sequence: CDR1 SGHTA, CDR2 FQGNSA. This specimen comes from a study of human T cells and chemical hapten exposure. TCRdb re-analysed the RACE reads in MiXCR, keeping a single row per CDR3 protein. Among a few hundred thousand distinct CDR3 sequences listed, 5% to 6.5% were seen once. Documented time point: pre-sensitization, week 0. Documented treatment: therapeutic diphenylcyclopropenone sensitization with weekly scalp DPC.

The material sequenced was whole blood, taken in connection with sensitization to the hapten diphenylcyclopropenone (DPC). The chain has TRBV7-2 and TRBJ2-3; D gene unclear. This receptor was obtained from a woman aged 18-35 years with alopecia areata. Some clones in this sample may be carry-over from other donors' samples. CDR3 DNA sequence: TGTGCCAGCAGCTTAATTCTAGGGCCAGATACGCAGTATTTT. Amino acid sequence: CASSLILGPDTQYF.